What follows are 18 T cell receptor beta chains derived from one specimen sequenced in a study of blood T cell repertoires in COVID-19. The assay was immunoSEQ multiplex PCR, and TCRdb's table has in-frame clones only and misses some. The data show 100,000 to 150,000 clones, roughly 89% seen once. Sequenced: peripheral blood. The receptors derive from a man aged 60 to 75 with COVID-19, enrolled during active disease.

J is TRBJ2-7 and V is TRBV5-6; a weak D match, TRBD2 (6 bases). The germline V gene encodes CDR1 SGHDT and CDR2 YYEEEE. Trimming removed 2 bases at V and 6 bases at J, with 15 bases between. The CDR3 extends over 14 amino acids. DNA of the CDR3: TGTGCCAGCAGCTTTGGGGGGTCGTGGTCCGAGCAGTACTTC. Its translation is CASSFGGSWSEQYF.

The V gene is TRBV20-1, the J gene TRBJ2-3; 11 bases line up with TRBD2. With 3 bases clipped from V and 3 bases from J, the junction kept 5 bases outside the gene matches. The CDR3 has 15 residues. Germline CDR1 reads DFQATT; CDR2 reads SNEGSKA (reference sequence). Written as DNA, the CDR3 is TGCAGTGCTAGTAGCGGGGGGGCGAGGACAGATACGCAGTATTTT. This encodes CSASSGGARTDTQYF.

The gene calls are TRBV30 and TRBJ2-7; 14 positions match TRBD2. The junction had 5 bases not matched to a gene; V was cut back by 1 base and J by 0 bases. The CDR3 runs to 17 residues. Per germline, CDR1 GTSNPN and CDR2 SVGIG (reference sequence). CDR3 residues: CAWSGRGTSGSSYEQYF. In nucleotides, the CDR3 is TGTGCCTGGAGTGGAAGAGGGACTAGCGGGAGCTCCTACGAGCAGTACTTC.

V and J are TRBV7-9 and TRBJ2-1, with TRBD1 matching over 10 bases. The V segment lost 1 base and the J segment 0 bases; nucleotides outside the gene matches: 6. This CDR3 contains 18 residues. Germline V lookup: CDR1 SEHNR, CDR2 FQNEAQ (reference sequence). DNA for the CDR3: TGTGCCAGCAGCTTAGGAGGGACAGGGGTCTACTCCTACAATGAGCAGTTCTTC. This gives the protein CASSLGGTGVYSYNEQFF.

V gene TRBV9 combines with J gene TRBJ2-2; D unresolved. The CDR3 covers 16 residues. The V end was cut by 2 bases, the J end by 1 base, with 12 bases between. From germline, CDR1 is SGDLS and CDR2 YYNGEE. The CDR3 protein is CASSVQRFGNTGELFF. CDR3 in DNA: TGTGCCAGCAGCGTCCAGAGGTTCGGGAACACCGGGGAGCTGTTTTTT.

The CDR3 nucleotides read TGTGCCAGCAGCCCCAACTCCGTCACTGAAGCTTTCTTT. Translation gives CASSPNSVTEAFF. The chain has TRBV7-9 and TRBJ1-1; D ambiguous. This CDR3 region has 13 residues. Germline V lookup: CDR1 SEHNR, CDR2 FQNEAQ (reference sequence). The germline V and J ends were trimmed by 5 bases and 4 bases, with 11 bases remaining between them.

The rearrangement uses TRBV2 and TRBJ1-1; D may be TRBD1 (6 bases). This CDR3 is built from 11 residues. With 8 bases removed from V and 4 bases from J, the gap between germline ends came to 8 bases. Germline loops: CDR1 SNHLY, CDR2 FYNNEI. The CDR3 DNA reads TGTGCCAGCGGGGGGGCCACTGAAGCTTTCTTT. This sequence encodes CASGGATEAFF.

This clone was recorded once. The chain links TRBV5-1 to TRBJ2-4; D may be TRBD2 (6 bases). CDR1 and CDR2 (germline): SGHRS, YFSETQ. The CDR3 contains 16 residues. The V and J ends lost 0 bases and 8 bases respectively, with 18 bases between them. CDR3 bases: TGCGCCAGCAGCTTGGCCGTAGACACGGGGGTAGACATTCAGTACTTC. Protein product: CASSLAVDTGVDIQYF.

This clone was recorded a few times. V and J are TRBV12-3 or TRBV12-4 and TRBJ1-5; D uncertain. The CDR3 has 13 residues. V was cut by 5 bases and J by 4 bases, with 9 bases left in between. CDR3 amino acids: CASSPWENQPQHF. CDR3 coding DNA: TGTGCCAGCAGTCCCTGGGAGAATCAGCCCCAGCATTTT.

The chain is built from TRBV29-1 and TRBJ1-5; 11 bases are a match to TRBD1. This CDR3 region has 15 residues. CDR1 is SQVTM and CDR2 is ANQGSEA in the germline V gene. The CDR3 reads CSKLTGTGGNQPQHF. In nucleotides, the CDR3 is TGCAGTAAACTAACCGGGACAGGGGGAAATCAGCCCCAGCATTTT.

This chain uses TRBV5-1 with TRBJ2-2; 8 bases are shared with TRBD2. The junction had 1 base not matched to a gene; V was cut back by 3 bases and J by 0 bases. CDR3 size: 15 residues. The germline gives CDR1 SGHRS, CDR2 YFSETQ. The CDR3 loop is CASSSLAANTGELFF. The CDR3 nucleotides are TGCGCCAGCAGCTCACTAGCGGCGAACACCGGGGAGCTGTTTTTT.

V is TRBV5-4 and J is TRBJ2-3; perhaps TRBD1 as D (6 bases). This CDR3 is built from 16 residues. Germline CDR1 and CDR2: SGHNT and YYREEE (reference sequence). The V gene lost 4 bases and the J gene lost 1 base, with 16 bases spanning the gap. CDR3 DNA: TGTGCCAGCAGCCCTCAAACAGGGTTGGGCACAGATACGCAGTATTTT. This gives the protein CASSPQTGLGTDTQYF.

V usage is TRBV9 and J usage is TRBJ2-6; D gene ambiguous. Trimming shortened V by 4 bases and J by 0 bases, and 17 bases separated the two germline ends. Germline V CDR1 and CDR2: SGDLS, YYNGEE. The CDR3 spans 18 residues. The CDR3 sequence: CASSPRLRAYSGANVLTF. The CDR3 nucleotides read TGTGCCAGCAGCCCGAGGTTGAGAGCATACTCTGGGGCCAACGTCCTGACTTTC.

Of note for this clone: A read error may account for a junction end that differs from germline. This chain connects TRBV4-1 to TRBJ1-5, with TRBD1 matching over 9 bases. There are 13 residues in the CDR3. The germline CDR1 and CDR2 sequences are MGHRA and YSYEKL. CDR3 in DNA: TGCGCCAGCAGCCACCCTACCGGGACAGGGTTTAATTTT. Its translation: CASSHPTGTGFNF.

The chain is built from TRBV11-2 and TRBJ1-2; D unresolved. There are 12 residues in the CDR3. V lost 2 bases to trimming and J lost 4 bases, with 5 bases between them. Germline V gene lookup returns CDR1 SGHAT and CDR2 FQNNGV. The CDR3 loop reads CASSLRSYGYTF. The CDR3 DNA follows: TGTGCCAGCAGCTTACGGTCCTATGGCTACACCTTC. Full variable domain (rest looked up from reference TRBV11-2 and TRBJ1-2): EAGVAQSPRYKIIEKRQSVAFWCNPISGHATLYWYQQILGQGPKLLIQFQNNGVVDDSQLPKDRFSAERLKGVDSTLKIQPAKLEDSAVYLCASSLRSYGYTFGSGTRLTVV.

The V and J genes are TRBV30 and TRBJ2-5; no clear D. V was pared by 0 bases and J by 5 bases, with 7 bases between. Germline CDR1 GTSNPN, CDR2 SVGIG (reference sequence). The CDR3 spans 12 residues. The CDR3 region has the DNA TGTGCCTGGAGTGTGCAGTGGGAGACCCAGTACTTC. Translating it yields CAWSVQWETQYF. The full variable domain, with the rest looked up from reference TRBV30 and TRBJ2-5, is SQTIHQWPATLVQPVGSPLSLECTVEGTSNPNLYWYRQAAGRGLQLLFYSVGIGQISSEVPQNLSASRPQDRQFILSSKKLLLSDSGFYLCAWSVQWETQYFGPGTRLLVL.

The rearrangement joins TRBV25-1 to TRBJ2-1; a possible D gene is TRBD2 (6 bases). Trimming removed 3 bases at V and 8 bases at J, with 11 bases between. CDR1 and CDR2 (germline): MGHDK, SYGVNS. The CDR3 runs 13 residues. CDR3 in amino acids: CASSESGGDEQFF. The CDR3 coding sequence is TGTGCCAGCAGTGAGTCGGGCGGGGATGAGCAGTTCTTC.

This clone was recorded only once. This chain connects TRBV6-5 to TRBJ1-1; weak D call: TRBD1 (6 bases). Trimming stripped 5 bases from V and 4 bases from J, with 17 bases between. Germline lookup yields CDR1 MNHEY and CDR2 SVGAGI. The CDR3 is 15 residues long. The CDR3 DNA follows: TGTGCCAGCAGTCCCCTACAGGGTCGGACCACTGAAGCTTTCTTT. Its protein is CASSPLQGRTTEAFF.